This T cell receptor (beta chain) stems from a study of T-cell reconstitution after alpha-beta-depleted transplantation in children. TCRbeta library construction was performed incorporating unique molecular identifiers. TCRdb independently ran MiXCR on the PCR reads; one entry per CDR3 protein. Here the sample spans around 700,000 distinct CDR3 sequences, about an eighth being singletons. This clonotype was picked up many times. The starting material was PBMCs, obtained before TCRalphabeta/CD19-depleted stem cell transplant. The receptor's source is a girl between 2 and 10 years old with congenital amegakaryocytic thrombocytopenia, due to receive a stem cell transplant.

DNA for the CDR3: TGCGCCAGCAGCCTCGTGGGGACAGGGACTTACAATGAGCAGTTCTTC. This gives the protein CASSLVGTGTYNEQFF. The genes are TRBV5-1 and TRBJ2-1, with TRBD1 matching over 9 bases. CDR1 is SGHRS and CDR2 is YFSETQ in the germline V gene. After removal of 4 bases from V and 4 bases from J, the junction contained 9 bases not matched to a gene. The CDR3 length is 16 residues.